These 17 T cell receptor beta chains originate from one sample sequenced in a study of T cells in Graves' hyperthyroidism and ophthalmopathy. TCR beta CDR3 regions were amplified from RNA. TCR CDR3 regions were first amplified by RT-PCR with HTBI primers. TCRdb analysed the multiplex PCR reads with MiXCR anew, one entry per CDR3 protein. Among under 600,000 distinct CDR3 sequences, approximately 15% were seen once, and the ten largest hold 2.5% to 4%. Sequenced input: blood. These receptors originate from a woman aged 40-49 years with Graves' ophthalmopathy.

The sample holds a few counts of this clonotype. V usage is TRBV6-1 and J usage is TRBJ2-3; a weak D match, TRBD2 (6 bases). The CDR3 loop spans 14 amino acids. The V end lost 7 bases, the J end lost 1 base, and 12 bases lay between the germline ends. CDR1 MNHNS and CDR2 SASEGT come from the germline V gene. The CDR3 here is CASKRLVGTDTQYF. The CDR3 DNA reads as TGTGCCAGCAAGCGACTAGTCGGCACAGATACGCAGTATTTT.

Remarks on this clonotype: This may come from a read error, since a much larger clone is one base off. This chain joins TRBV7-3 and TRBJ2-5; D call uncertain. The CDR3 covers 13 residues. Trimming removed 1 base from V and 5 bases from J, with 8 bases in between. CDR1 and CDR2 (germline): SGHTA, FQGTGA. This chain's CDR3 is CASSLIEEETQYF. CDR3 nucleotides: TGTGCCAGCAGCTTAATTGAGGAGGAGACCCAGTACTTC.

V gene TRBV27 combines with J gene TRBJ2-1, with D unclear. The CDR3 consists of 15 residues. The germline V gene has CDR1 MNHEY and CDR2 SMNVEV (reference sequence). The V gene lost 5 bases and the J gene lost 6 bases, with 17 bases spanning the gap. CDR3 protein: CASSPHPLSANEQFF. CDR3 bases: TGTGCCAGCAGTCCCCACCCATTGAGCGCCAATGAGCAGTTCTTC.

This clonotype appeared a single time. The genes are TRBV12-3 or TRBV12-4 and TRBJ1-4, with TRBD1 matching over 7 bases. V shed 6 bases, J shed 4 bases, and the junction held 5 bases outside the gene matches. The CDR3 is 14 amino acids. CDR3 loop: CASRPGQHNEKLFF. The CDR3 DNA reads as TGTGCCAGCAGACCGGGACAGCATAATGAAAAACTGTTTTTT.

This clonotype was observed many times. The V call is TRBV12-3 or TRBV12-4, the J call TRBJ2-7; D may be TRBD1 (5 bases). This CDR3 has 12 amino acids. The ends were cut back, 9 bases at V and 4 bases at J, with 13 bases in the middle. CDR3 sequence reads: CARDRGFYEQYF. CDR3 DNA sequence: TGTGCCAGGGATAGGGGATTTTACGAGCAGTACTTC.

J is TRBJ2-7 and V is TRBV28; D ambiguous. The CDR3 totals 12 residues. Trimming took off 4 bases at V and 6 bases at J, with 10 bases between the two ends. Per the germline V gene, CDR1 is MDHEN and CDR2 is SYDVKM. The CDR3 region has the DNA TGTGCCAGCAGTTACGGTTTGGGCGAGCAGTACTTC. Translation gives CASSYGLGEQYF.

V and J are TRBV5-1 and TRBJ1-1; D is perhaps TRBD1 (5 bases). V was cut by 5 bases and J by 3 bases, with 14 bases left in between. Germline V lookup: CDR1 SGHRS, CDR2 YFSETQ. There are 14 residues in the CDR3. CDR3 in amino acids: CASRFSAGHTEAFF. In nucleotides, the CDR3 is TGCGCCAGCAGGTTCTCAGCGGGGCACACTGAAGCTTTCTTT.

The chain is built from TRBV7-3 and TRBJ2-3, with 8 nucleotides matching TRBD2. Germline trimming cut 5 bases from V and 0 bases from J; bases unmatched to any gene: 7. Germline-derived CDR1 and CDR2 are SGHTA and FQGTGA. The CDR3 is 16 amino acids. The CDR3 DNA reads as TGTGCCAGCAGCCCAAGACTAGCGCTAAGCACAGATACGCAGTATTTT. Encoded protein: CASSPRLALSTDTQYF.

This clonotype was detected ten times or more. The rearrangement links TRBV11-2 to TRBJ2-1, with 15 bases that match TRBD2. With 1 base clipped from V and 4 bases from J, the junction kept 2 bases outside the gene matches. The CDR3 is made up of 17 amino acids. Germline CDR1 reads SGHAT; CDR2 reads FQNNGV. CDR3 protein: CASSLAGTSGGYNEQFF. The CDR3 nucleotides are TGTGCCAGCAGCTTAGCGGGGACTAGCGGGGGGTACAATGAGCAGTTCTTC. The full variable domain, completed using reference TRBV11-2 and TRBJ2-1, is EAGVAQSPRYKIIEKRQSVAFWCNPISGHATLYWYQQILGQGPKLLIQFQNNGVVDDSQLPKDRFSAERLKGVDSTLKIQPAKLEDSAVYLCASSLAGTSGGYNEQFFGPGTRLTVL.

There are many counts of this clonotype. The rearrangement joins TRBV7-2 to TRBJ2-1, with 8 bases fitting TRBD2. J was trimmed by 5 bases and V by 5 bases; bases with no gene match: 8. Germline V gene lookup returns CDR1 SGHTA and CDR2 FQGNSA. The CDR3 runs to 15 residues. In nucleotides, the CDR3 is TGTGCCAGCAGCGCCCCAAGGCGGGGGGACAATGAGCAGTTCTTC. Translation gives CASSAPRRGDNEQFF.

The chain uses TRBV5-5 and TRBJ1-2, with D perhaps TRBD1 (5 bases). Trimming removed 4 bases from V and 3 bases from J, with 19 bases in between. CDR1 SGHKS and CDR2 YYEKEE come from the germline V gene (reference sequence). CDR3 length: 16 amino acids. The CDR3 loop is CASSPPPGKGHYGYTF. The CDR3 DNA is TGTGCCAGCAGCCCACCCCCAGGGAAGGGGCACTATGGCTACACCTTC.

The chain employs TRBV3-1 and TRBJ1-2; TRBD1 matches at 8 bases. Trimming took 1 base from V and 7 from J; bases not matched to a gene: 5. CDR3 length equals 14 residues. Germline V CDR1 and CDR2: LGHDT, YNNKEL (reference sequence). The CDR3 loop reads CASSQGATGGGYTF. DNA for the CDR3: TGTGCCAGCAGCCAAGGTGCTACAGGGGGTGGCTACACCTTC. Full variable domain (remainder filled in from reference TRBV3-1 and TRBJ1-2): DTAVSQTPKYLVTQMGNDKSIKCEQNLGHDTMYWYKQDSKKFLKIMFSYNNKELIINETVPNRFSPKSPDKAHLNLHINSLELGDSAVYFCASSQGATGGGYTFGSGTRLTVV.

This sequence joins TRBV9 and TRBJ2-5, with TRBD2 as a possible D gene (7 bases). CDR1 SGDLS and CDR2 YYNGEE come from the germline V gene. The CDR3 has 14 residues. The ends were cut back, 2 bases at V and 5 bases at J, with 13 bases in the middle. CDR3 DNA: TGTGCCAGCAGCGTGGGGGGGGCGGGGGAGACCCAGTACTTC. Translation: CASSVGGAGETQYF.

This clonotype has ten or more counts. The chain combines TRBV28 with TRBJ1-2; D is uncertain. This CDR3 is 15 amino acids long. V lost 2 bases and J lost 4, with 14 bases in between. CDR1 and CDR2 (germline): MDHEN, SYDVKM. The CDR3 sequence: CASSLPPPTVYGYTF. DNA for the CDR3: TGTGCCAGCAGTTTACCGCCGCCGACCGTCTATGGCTACACCTTC.

The chain employs TRBV6-5 and TRBJ1-2; a possible D gene is TRBD1 (5 bases). The CDR3 is 13 residues long. V lost 6 bases to trimming and J lost 4 bases, with 12 bases between them. From germline, CDR1 is MNHEY and CDR2 SVGAGI. The CDR3 sequence is CASRADDSYGYTF. In nucleotides, the CDR3 is TGTGCCAGCAGAGCGGATGACAGCTATGGCTACACCTTC.

Only a few counts were recorded for this clonotype. This rearrangement joins TRBV30 to TRBJ2-2, with 10 bases lining up with TRBD2. The CDR3 has 16 amino acids. V dropped 1 base and J dropped 4; count of bases not matched to a gene: 6. Germline CDR1 is GTSNPN and CDR2 is SVGIG (reference sequence). The CDR3 DNA reads as TGTGCCTGGAGTGGAGAGCGGGGGGGCGTCACCGGGGAGCTGTTTTTT. Translating gives CAWSGERGGVTGELFF.

This clonotype was observed a handful of times. The V call is TRBV9, the J call TRBJ2-1; 13 bases agree with TRBD2. V gave up 1 base and J gave up 5 bases; unmatched junction bases: 9. This CDR3 has 18 residues. CDR1 and CDR2 (germline): SGDLS, YYNGEE. The chain's CDR3 is CASSVTTSGRAQDNEQFF. DNA of the CDR3: TGTGCCAGCAGCGTAACTACTAGCGGGAGGGCCCAAGACAATGAGCAGTTCTTC.